The TCR beta chain under discussion was sequenced for a study of OX40 agonist ivuxolimab in advanced cancers. Study context: Clinicians treated patients with ivuxolimab, an agonistic anti-OX40 (CD134) antibody. Melanoma, hepatocellular carcinoma, head and neck or renal cell cancer occurred in dose-escalation patients. The eligibility criteria allowed prior anti-PD-1, anti-PD-L1 or anti-CTLA-4 therapy, and around 40% had some.

Here immunoSEQ multiplex PCR was the method, and the copy in TCRdb shows in-frame clones only, minus some. The repertoire holds around 19,000 clones, with 80% to 90% as singletons. Germline CDR1 and CDR2: SNHLY and FYNNEI. Trimming cost V 6 bases and J 5 bases, with 8 bases left between them. The CDR3 totals 12 residues. This specimen was CD4+ or CD8+ T cells sorted from blood, taken in a trial of the OX40 agonist ivuxolimab. The V and J genes are TRBV2 and TRBJ2-1; D not resolved. The TCR sequence derives from an adult with an advanced solid tumor such as melanoma, head and neck, liver or kidney cancer. The CDR3 DNA sequence: TGTGCCAGCAGACCCATAGACAATGAGCAGTTCTTC. Residues: CASRPIDNEQFF.